The T cell receptor (beta chain) described here comes from a study of spatial heterogeneity in lung cancer. By share, this clonotype ranks as medium-sized. Regarding time point: sample taken at primary tumor resection. Material for sequencing was whole RNA from tumor, nontumor lung or frozen PBMC, left unsorted. Trimming cost V 4 bases and J 0 bases, with 10 bases left between them. The CDR3 contains 15 residues. Germline CDR1 is MNHNS and CDR2 is SASEGT. TCRdb used MiXCR to reprocess the 5' RACE reads, holding one entry per CDR3 protein. Of some 3,000 distinct CDR3 sequences in the sample, 25% to 40% were seen once.

The source material was PBMCs, sampled at surgery. V is TRBV6-1 and J is TRBJ2-1, with D tentatively TRBD1 (6 bases). This receptor was identified in a male donor with early-stage non-small cell lung cancer. The CDR3 DNA reads TGTGCCAGCAGTGCCCGACAGGCCTCCTACAATGAGCAGTTCTTC. Its protein is CASSARQASYNEQFF.